A single sample gave rise to the 20 T cell receptor beta chains below, sequenced in a study of radiotherapy plus CTLA-4 blockade in lung cancer (dated by TCRdb to between 2017 and 2018). The library relied on the immunoSEQ multiplex PCR assay. Drawn from immuneACCESS, this table holds only the in-frame rearrangements with V and J called that TCRdb kept. Clones are partly lost; checked studies trace under half to an unresolved V gene and leave the rest unexplained. For this sample the table gives about 78,000 clones, of which approximately 86% were detected only once. Clones ranked in the top ten supply just over 2% of the sample. Sample: peripheral blood, taken from a patient treated with radiotherapy plus ipilimumab. The origin of the receptors is a human donor with non-small cell lung cancer who had a partial response to radiotherapy plus ipilimumab.

V gene TRBV9 combines with J gene TRBJ2-3, with D hard to call. Trimming removed 3 bases from V and 7 bases from J, with 12 bases in between. CDR3 length equals 13 residues. The germline V gene encodes CDR1 SGDLS and CDR2 YYNGEE. CDR3 amino acids: CASSAETGNTQYF. The CDR3 nucleotides read TGTGCCAGCAGCGCAGAGACTGGAAATACGCAGTATTTT.

The chain links TRBV9 to TRBJ2-1, with D maybe TRBD2 (5 bases). CDR3 length: 10 amino acids. The germline V and J ends were trimmed by 4 bases and 16 bases, with 12 bases remaining between them. The germline gives CDR1 SGDLS, CDR2 YYNGEE. The chain's CDR3 is CASSRGRVFF. The CDR3 nucleotides read TGTGCCAGCAGCCGCGGGCGGGTCTTCTTC.

This chain joins TRBV9 and TRBJ2-2; D is ambiguous. V was shortened by 0 bases and J by 5 bases, with 5 bases between the two germline ends. Germline values: CDR1 SGDLS, CDR2 YYNGEE. The CDR3 contains 13 residues. CDR3 nucleotide sequence: TGTGCCAGCAGCGTAGACGGGACCGGGGAGCTGTTTTTT. This sequence encodes CASSVDGTGELFF.

This clone was picked up one time. V gene TRBV28 combines with J gene TRBJ2-7; a weak D match, TRBD2 (5 bases). Germline V gene lookup returns CDR1 MDHEN and CDR2 SYDVKM. V lost 6 bases, J lost 3 bases, and 12 bases lay in between. The CDR3 is 13 residues long. The CDR3, as DNA: TGTGCCAGCAGGAGGCGGGCGGGCTACGAGCAGTACGTC. The encoded protein is CASRRRAGYEQYV.

The J gene is TRBJ1-2, the V gene TRBV30, with no clear D. The CDR3 length is 14 residues. Germline-derived CDR1 and CDR2 are GTSNPN and SVGIG (reference sequence). Trimming shortened V by 0 bases and J by 4 bases, and 12 bases separated the two germline ends. CDR3 amino acids: CAWSVRDGIYGYTF. The CDR3, as DNA: TGTGCCTGGAGTGTCAGAGACGGGATCTATGGCTACACCTTC. Full variable domain (remainder filled in from reference TRBV30 and TRBJ1-2): SQTIHQWPATLVQPVGSPLSLECTVEGTSNPNLYWYRQAAGRGLQLLFYSVGIGQISSEVPQNLSASRPQDRQFILSSKKLLLSDSGFYLCAWSVRDGIYGYTFGSGTRLTVV.

The rearrangement uses TRBV28 and TRBJ1-1; no firm D call. The CDR3 sequence is 13 residues long. Trimming pared 4 bases from V and 5 bases from J, leaving 11 bases between. Germline CDR1 and CDR2: MDHEN and SYDVKM. The CDR3 nucleotides read TGTGCCAGCAGTTCTGGTCAGAGGACTGAAGCTTTCTTT. Residues: CASSSGQRTEAFF.

V is TRBV7-2 and J is TRBJ1-2, with D unresolved. V was cut by 5 bases and J by 4 bases, with 14 bases left in between. The germline CDR1 and CDR2 sequences are SGHTA and FQGNSA. This CDR3 spans 14 amino acids. For the CDR3, the DNA is TGTGCCAGCAGCGTAATGGGCAGTCCCTATGGCTACACCTTC. Translated: CASSVMGSPYGYTF.

V usage is TRBV6-4 and J usage is TRBJ2-1, with a tentative D call TRBD2 (5 bases). There are 16 residues in the CDR3. V gave up 4 bases and J gave up 0 bases, with 13 bases separating them. CDR1 is MRHNA and CDR2 is SNTAGT in the germline V gene. CDR3 sequence reads: CASSAAAASSYNEQFF. CDR3 coding DNA: TGTGCCAGCAGTGCAGCAGCGGCAAGCTCCTACAATGAGCAGTTCTTC.

This rearrangement joins TRBV19 to TRBJ2-7; 9 nucleotides agree with TRBD1. V lost 4 bases, J lost 2 bases, and 6 bases stayed unmatched. CDR1 and CDR2 from the germline V gene are LNHDA and SQIVND (reference sequence). There are 15 residues in the CDR3. The CDR3 reads CASSSKTGGAYEQYF. DNA for the CDR3: TGTGCCAGTAGTAGTAAGACAGGGGGGGCCTACGAGCAGTACTTC.

The rearrangement links TRBV19 to TRBJ2-7; 13 bases map to TRBD2. CDR3 length: 15 residues. J was trimmed by 2 bases and V by 5 bases; bases with no gene match: 3. CDR1 and CDR2 from the germline V gene are LNHDA and SQIVND (reference sequence). CDR3 coding DNA: TGTGCCAGTAGTCTAGGACTAGCGGGAGCCTACGAGCAGTACTTC. Protein sequence: CASSLGLAGAYEQYF.

This clone was seen a few times. V is TRBV4-3 and J is TRBJ1-4; unclear D gene. The germline V gene encodes CDR1 LGHNA and CDR2 YSLEER. The CDR3 spans 14 residues. The V end was cut by 11 bases, the J end by 10 bases, with 23 bases between. CDR3 sequence: CASSGVVRVGKLFF. The CDR3 nucleotides read TGCGCCTCCTCCGGGGTCGTAAGGGTCGGAAAACTGTTTTTT.

The rearrangement links TRBV10-2 to TRBJ2-7; 10 bases line up with TRBD2. There are 13 residues in the CDR3. CDR1 WSHSY and CDR2 SAAADI come from the germline V gene. After removal of 8 bases from V and 2 bases from J, the junction contained 3 bases not matched to a gene. The CDR3, as DNA: TGCGCCAGCTTACTAGCGGGAACCTACGAGCAGTACTTC. Translated, it gives CASLLAGTYEQYF.

The V call is TRBV11-3, the J call TRBJ2-2, with 7 bases identical to TRBD1. Trimming removed 2 bases from V and 5 bases from J; junction bases left unmatched: 11. In germline, CDR1 is SGHNT, CDR2 YENEEA. CDR3 length: 17 amino acids. CDR3 residues: CASSLLGAGGETGELFF. For the CDR3, the DNA is TGTGCCAGCAGCTTATTAGGGGCAGGGGGAGAGACCGGGGAGCTGTTTTTT.

The genes are TRBV28 and TRBJ2-1, with 7 bases identical to TRBD1. The junction had 8 bases not matched to a gene; V was cut back by 6 bases and J by 12 bases. The CDR3 covers 12 residues. Germline CDR1 and CDR2: MDHEN and SYDVKM. CDR3 coding DNA: TGTGCCAGCAGCCAAACAGGGGCTGGGCAGTTCTTC. Its translation: CASSQTGAGQFF.

The rearrangement joins TRBV10-2 to TRBJ2-5; maybe TRBD2 (5 bases). V lost 4 bases to trimming and J lost 4 bases, with 16 bases between them. Germline V lookup: CDR1 WSHSY, CDR2 SAAADI. The CDR3 has 15 amino acids. CDR3 DNA sequence: TGCGCCAGCAGTGTCGGGATCTCTCCACTAGAGACCCAGTACTTC. This translates into CASSVGISPLETQYF.

The chain carries TRBV11-2 and TRBJ1-4; TRBD1 might be the D (6 bases). Germline CDR1 and CDR2: SGHAT and FQNNGV. The CDR3 runs 14 residues. V dropped 6 bases and J dropped 2 bases, with 10 bases sitting between them. The CDR3: CASRGQSTNEKLFF. CDR3 DNA sequence: TGTGCCAGCAGAGGACAGAGCACTAATGAAAAACTGTTTTTT.

V usage is TRBV4-3 and J usage is TRBJ2-2; TRBD1 aligns across 8 bases. J was trimmed by 6 bases and V by 0 bases; bases with no gene match: 6. Looked up from germline, CDR1 is LGHNA and CDR2 is YSLEER. This CDR3 contains 16 residues. In DNA, the CDR3 is TGCGCCAGCAGCCAAGATAGGACAGGGAGGTCCGGGGAGCTGTTTTTT. Its translation is CASSQDRTGRSGELFF.

This rearrangement joins TRBV7-9 to TRBJ2-1; 14 bases align to TRBD2. Trimming took 1 base from V and 13 from J; bases not matched to a gene: 9. Germline assignment: CDR1 SEHNR and CDR2 FQNEAQ (reference sequence). This CDR3 region has 16 residues. This CDR3 reads CASSLGQVGTSGRQFF. DNA for the CDR3: TGTGCCAGCAGCTTAGGGCAGGTGGGGACTAGCGGGAGACAGTTCTTC.

The gene calls are TRBV7-9 and TRBJ1-1; perhaps TRBD1 as D (6 bases). The ends were cut back, 1 base at V and 12 bases at J, with 21 bases in the middle. CDR3 length: 15 amino acids. Germline V gene sequence: CDR1 SEHNR, CDR2 FQNEAQ (reference sequence). CDR3 amino acids: CASSLVKQGTLPPFF. For the CDR3, the DNA is TGTGCCAGCAGCTTAGTCAAACAGGGAACTCTCCCACCTTTCTTT.

The rearrangement links TRBV28 to TRBJ1-6, with TRBD1 matching 7 bases. The CDR3 extends over 15 amino acids. J gave up 2 bases and V 10 bases, and 8 bases lay outside the gene matches. Germline V gene lookup returns CDR1 MDHEN and CDR2 SYDVKM. The CDR3 region is CATKGAGTYNSPLHF. The DNA for the CDR3 is TGTGCCACGAAGGGGGCAGGGACCTATAATTCACCCCTCCACTTT.